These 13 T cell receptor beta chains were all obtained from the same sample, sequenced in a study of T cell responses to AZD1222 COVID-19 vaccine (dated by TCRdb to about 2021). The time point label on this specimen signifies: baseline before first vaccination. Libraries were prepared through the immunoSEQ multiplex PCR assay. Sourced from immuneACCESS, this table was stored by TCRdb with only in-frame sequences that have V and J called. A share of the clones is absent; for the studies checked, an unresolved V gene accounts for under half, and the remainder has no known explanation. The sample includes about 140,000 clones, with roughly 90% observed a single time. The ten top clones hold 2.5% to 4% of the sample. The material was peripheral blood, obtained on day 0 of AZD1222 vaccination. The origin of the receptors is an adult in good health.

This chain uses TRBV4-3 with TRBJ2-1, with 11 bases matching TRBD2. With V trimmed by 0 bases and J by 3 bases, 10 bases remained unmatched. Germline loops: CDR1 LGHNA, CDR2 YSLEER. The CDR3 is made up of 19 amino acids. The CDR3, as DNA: TGCGCCAGCAGCCAAGATTACGGGACTAGCGGAACCAACTACAATGAGCAGTTCTTC. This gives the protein CASSQDYGTSGTNYNEQFF.

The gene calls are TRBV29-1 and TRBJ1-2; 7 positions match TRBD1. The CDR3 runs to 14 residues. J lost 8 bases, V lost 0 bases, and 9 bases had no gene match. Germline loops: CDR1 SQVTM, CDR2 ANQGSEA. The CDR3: CSVEDGGGGGGYTF. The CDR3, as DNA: TGCAGCGTTGAAGATGGTGGAGGGGGCGGCGGCTACACCTTC.

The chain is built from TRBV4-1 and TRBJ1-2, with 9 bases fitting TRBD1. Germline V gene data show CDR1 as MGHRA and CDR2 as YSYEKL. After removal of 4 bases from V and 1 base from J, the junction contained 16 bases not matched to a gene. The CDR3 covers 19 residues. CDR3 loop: CASSPDMWNRGRFNYGYTF. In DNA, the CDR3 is TGCGCCAGCAGCCCAGACATGTGGAACAGGGGGCGTTTTAACTATGGCTACACCTTC.

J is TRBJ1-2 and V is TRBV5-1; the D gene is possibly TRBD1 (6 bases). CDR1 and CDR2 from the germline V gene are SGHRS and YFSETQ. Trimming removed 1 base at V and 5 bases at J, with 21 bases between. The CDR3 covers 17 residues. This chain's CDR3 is CASSLTGFGDRGYGYTF. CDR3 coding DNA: TGCGCCAGCAGCTTGACAGGGTTTGGGGACCGGGGGTATGGCTACACCTTC.

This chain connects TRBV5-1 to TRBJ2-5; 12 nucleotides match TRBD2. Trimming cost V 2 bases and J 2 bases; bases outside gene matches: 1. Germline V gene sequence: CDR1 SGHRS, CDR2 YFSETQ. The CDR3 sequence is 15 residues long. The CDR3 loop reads CASSLGLAGQETQYF. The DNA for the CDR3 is TGCGCCAGCAGCTTAGGACTAGCGGGACAAGAGACCCAGTACTTC.

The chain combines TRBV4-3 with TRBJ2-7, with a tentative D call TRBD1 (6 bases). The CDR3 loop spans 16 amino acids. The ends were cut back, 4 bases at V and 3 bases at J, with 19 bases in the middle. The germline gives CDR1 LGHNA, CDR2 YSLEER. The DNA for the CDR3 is TGCGCCAGCAGCCGATCATACAGGGATCCCCGCTACGAGCAGTACTTC. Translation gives CASSRSYRDPRYEQYF.

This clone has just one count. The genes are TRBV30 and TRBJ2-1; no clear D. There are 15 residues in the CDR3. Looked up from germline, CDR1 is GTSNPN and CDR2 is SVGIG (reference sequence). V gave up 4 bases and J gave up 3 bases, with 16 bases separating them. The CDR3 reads CAWTPPIVVYNEQFF. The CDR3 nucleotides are TGTGCCTGGACACCCCCGATCGTTGTCTACAATGAGCAGTTCTTC.

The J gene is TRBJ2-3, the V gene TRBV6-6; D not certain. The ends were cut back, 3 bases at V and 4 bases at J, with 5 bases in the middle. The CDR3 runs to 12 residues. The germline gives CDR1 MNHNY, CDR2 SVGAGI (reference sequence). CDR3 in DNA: TGTGCCAGCAGTTATATTTCAGATACGCAGTATTTT. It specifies CASSYISDTQYF.

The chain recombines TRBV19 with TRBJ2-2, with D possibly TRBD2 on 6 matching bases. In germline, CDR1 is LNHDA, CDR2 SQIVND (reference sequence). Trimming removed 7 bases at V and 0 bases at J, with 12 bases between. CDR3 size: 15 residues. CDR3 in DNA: TGTGCCAGTACAATAGCGGAGTCGAACACCGGGGAGCTGTTTTTT. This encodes CASTIAESNTGELFF.

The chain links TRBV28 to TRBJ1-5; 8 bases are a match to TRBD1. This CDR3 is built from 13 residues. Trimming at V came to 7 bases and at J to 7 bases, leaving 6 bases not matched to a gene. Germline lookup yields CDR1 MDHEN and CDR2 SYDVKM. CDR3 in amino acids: CASTQGAWQPQHF. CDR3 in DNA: TGTGCCAGCACTCAGGGGGCATGGCAGCCCCAGCATTTT.

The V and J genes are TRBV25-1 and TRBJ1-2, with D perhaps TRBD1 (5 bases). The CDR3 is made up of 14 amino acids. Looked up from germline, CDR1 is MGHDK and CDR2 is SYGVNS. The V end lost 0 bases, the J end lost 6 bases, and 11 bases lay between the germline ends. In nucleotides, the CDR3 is TGTGCCAGCAGTGAATATGGGACGGCTCATGGCTACACCTTC. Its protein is CASSEYGTAHGYTF.

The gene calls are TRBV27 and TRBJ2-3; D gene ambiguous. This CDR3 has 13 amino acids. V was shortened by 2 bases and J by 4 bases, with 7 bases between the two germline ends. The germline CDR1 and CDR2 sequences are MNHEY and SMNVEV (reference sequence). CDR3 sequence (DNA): TGTGCCAGCAGTTTAGTCGTCGCAGATACGCAGTATTTT. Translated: CASSLVVADTQYF.

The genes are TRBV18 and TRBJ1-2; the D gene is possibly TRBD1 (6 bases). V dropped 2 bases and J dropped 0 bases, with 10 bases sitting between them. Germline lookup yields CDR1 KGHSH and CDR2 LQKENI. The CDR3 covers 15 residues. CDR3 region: CASSPGQGTNYGYTF. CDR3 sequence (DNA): TGTGCCAGCTCACCAGGGCAGGGGACTAACTATGGCTACACCTTC. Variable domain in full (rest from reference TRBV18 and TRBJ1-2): NAGVMQNPRHLVRRRGQEARLRCSPMKGHSHVYWYRQLPEEGLKFMVYLQKENIIDESGMPKERFSAEFPKEGPSILRIQQVVRGDSAAYFCASSPGQGTNYGYTFGSGTRLTVV.